A selection of T cell receptor beta chains follows, all from one sample in a study of cytomegalovirus exposure and HLA in healthy donors. The assay was immunoSEQ multiplex PCR, and TCRdb's table has in-frame clones only and misses some. This sample has 250,000 to 300,000 clones, with 86% found just once. Material for sequencing was PBMCs. All receptors derive from a woman between 18 and 30 years old in good health and CMV-seronegative. Both conserved end residues are part of each CDR3. A D gene is named only where the DNA matches it firmly. Clone size is not always given. Where it is, it says once, few, many or a class for expanded clones.

D gene: TRBD2
J gene: TRBJ2-5
clone size: once
V gene: TRBV6-4
CDR3 protein: CASSDSAGEGETQYF
CDR3 DNA: TGTGCCAGCAGTGACTCTGCGGGAGAGGGAGAGACCCAGTACTTC

D gene: TRBD1
J gene: TRBJ2-3
clone size: once
V gene: TRBV10-1
CDR3 protein: CASSDYAPDRADTQYF
CDR3 DNA: TGCGCCAGCAGTGATTATGCCCCGGACAGGGCAGATACGCAGTATTTT

D gene: TRBD1
J gene: TRBJ1-1
clone size: .
V gene: TRBV27
CDR3 protein: CASSPYGQENTEAFF
CDR3 DNA: TGTGCCAGCAGTCCGTACGGACAGGAGAACACTGAAGCTTTCTTT

D gene: .
J gene: TRBJ2-7
clone size: .
V gene: TRBV30
CDR3 protein: CAWRRLFSYEQYF
CDR3 DNA: TGTGCCTGGAGGCGACTTTTCTCCTACGAGCAGTACTTC

D gene: TRBD2
J gene: TRBJ2-7
clone size: .
V gene: TRBV5-6
CDR3 protein: CASSLRLASYEQYF
CDR3 DNA: TGTGCCAGCAGCTTAAGACTAGCGAGCTACGAGCAGTACTTC

D gene: .
J gene: TRBJ2-7
clone size: .
V gene: TRBV19
CDR3 protein: CASSILDSTYEQYF
CDR3 DNA: TGTGCCAGTAGTATTCTGGACAGCACCTACGAGCAGTACTTC

D gene: TRBD1
J gene: TRBJ1-2
clone size: .
V gene: TRBV7-2
CDR3 protein: CASSPTSGQGYGYTF
CDR3 DNA: TGTGCCAGCAGCCCAACGTCGGGACAGGGATATGGCTACACCTTC

D gene: .
J gene: TRBJ2-7
clone size: .
V gene: TRBV30
CDR3 protein: CAWSKDRDEQYF
CDR3 DNA: TGTGCCTGGAGTAAGGACAGAGACGAGCAGTACTTC

D gene: TRBD1
J gene: TRBJ2-7
clone size: .
V gene: TRBV4-1
CDR3 protein: CASSQRQGVHEQYF
CDR3 DNA: TGCGCCAGCAGCCAACGACAGGGGGTACACGAGCAGTACTTC

D gene: TRBD1
J gene: TRBJ1-5
clone size: .
V gene: TRBV30
CDR3 protein: CAWSRSQGAQPQHF
CDR3 DNA: TGTGCCTGGAGTAGGTCCCAGGGGGCTCAGCCCCAGCATTTT

D gene: .
J gene: TRBJ1-1
clone size: .
V gene: TRBV6-1
CDR3 protein: CASSELGGGNTEAFF
CDR3 DNA: TGTGCCAGCAGTGAATTAGGGGGGGGGAACACTGAAGCTTTCTTT